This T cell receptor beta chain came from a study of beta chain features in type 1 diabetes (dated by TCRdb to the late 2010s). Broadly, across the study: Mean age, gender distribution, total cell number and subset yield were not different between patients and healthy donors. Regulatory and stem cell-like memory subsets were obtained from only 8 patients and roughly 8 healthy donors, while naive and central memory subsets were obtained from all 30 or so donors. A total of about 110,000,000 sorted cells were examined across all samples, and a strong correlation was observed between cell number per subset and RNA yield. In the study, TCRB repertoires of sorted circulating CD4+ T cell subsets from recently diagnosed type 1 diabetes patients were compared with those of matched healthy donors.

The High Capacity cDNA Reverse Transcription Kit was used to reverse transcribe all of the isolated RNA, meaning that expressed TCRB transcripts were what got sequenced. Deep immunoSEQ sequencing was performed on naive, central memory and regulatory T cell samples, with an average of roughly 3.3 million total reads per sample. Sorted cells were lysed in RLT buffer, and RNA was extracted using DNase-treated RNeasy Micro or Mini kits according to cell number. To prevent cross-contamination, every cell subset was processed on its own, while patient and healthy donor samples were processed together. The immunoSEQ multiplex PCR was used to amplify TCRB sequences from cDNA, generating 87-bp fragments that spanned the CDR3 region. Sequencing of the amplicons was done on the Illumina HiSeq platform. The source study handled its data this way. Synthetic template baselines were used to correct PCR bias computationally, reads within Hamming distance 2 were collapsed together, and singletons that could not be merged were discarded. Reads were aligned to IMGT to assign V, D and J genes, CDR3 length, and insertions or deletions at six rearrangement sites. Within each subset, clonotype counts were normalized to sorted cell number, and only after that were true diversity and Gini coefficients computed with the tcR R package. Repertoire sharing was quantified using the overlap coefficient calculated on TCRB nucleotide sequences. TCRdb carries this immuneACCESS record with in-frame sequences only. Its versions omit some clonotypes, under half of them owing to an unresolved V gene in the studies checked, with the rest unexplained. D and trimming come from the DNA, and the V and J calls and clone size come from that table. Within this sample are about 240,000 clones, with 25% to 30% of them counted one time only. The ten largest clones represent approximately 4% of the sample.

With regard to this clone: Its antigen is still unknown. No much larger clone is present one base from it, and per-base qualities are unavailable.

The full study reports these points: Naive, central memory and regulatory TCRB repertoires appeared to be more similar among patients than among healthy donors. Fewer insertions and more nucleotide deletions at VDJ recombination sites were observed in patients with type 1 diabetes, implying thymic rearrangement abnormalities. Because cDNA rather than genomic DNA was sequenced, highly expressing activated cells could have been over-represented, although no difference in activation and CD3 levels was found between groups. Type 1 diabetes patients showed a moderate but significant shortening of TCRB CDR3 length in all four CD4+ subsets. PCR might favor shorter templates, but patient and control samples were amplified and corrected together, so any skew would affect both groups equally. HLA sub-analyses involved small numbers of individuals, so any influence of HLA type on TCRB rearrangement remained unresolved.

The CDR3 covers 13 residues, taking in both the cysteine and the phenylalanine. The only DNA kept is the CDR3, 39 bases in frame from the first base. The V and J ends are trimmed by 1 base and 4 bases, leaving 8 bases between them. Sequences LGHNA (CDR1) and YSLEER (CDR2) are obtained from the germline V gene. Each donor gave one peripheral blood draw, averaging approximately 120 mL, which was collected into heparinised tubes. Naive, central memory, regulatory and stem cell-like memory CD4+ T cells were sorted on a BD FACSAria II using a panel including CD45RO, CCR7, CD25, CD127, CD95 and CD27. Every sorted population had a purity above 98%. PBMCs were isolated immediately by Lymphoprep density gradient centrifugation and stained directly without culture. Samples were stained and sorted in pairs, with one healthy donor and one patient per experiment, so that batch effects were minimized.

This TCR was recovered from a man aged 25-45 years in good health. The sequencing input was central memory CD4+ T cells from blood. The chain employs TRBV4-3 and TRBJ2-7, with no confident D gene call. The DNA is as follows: TGCGCCAGCAGCCAAGGGGTATATTACGAGCAGTACTTC. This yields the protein CASSQGVYYEQYF.